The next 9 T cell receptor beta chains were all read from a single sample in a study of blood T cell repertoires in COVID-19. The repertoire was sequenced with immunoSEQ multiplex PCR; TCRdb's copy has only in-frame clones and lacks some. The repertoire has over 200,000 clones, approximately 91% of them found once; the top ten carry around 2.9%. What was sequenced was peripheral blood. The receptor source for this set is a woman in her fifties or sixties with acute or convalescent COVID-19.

The CDR3: CASSLITEQYF. The CDR3 coding sequence is TGTGCCAGCAGCCTTATCACAGAGCAGTACTTC. This chain links TRBV14 with TRBJ2-7; no definite D call. Germline V gives CDR1 SGHDN, CDR2 FVKESK. This CDR3 spans 11 amino acids. The V end was cut by 4 bases, the J end by 7 bases, with 8 bases between.

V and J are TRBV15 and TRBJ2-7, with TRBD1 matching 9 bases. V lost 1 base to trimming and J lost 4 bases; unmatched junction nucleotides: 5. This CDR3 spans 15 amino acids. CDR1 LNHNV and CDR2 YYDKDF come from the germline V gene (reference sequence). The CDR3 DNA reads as TGTGCCACCAGCAGAGCCACAGGGGGCTTATACGAGCAGTACTTC. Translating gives CATSRATGGLYEQYF.

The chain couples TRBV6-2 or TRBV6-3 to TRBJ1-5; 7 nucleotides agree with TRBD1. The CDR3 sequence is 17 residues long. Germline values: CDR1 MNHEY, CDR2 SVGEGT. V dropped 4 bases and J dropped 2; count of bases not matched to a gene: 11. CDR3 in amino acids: CASSSIPRQGGNQPQHF. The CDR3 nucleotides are TGTGCCAGCAGTTCCATCCCTCGACAGGGAGGCAATCAGCCCCAGCATTTT.

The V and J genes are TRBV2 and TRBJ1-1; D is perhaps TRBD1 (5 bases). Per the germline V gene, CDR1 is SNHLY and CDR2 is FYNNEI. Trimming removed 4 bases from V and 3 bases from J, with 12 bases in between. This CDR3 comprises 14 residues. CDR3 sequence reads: CASSGEGAHTEAFF. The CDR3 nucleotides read TGTGCCAGCAGTGGAGAAGGGGCACACACTGAAGCTTTCTTT.

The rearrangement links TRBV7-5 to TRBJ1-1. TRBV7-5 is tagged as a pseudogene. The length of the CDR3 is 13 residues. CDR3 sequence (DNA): TGTGCCAGAAGCGTCCCGGGAGGCGCTGAAGCTTTCTTT. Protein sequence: CARSVPGGAEAFF.

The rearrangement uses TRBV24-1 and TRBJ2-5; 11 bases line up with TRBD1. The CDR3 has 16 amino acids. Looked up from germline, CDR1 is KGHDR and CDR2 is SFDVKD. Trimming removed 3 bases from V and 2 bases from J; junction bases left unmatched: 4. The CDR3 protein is CATSDPGTGGQETQYF. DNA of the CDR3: TGTGCCACCAGTGATCCCGGGACAGGGGGGCAAGAGACCCAGTACTTC.

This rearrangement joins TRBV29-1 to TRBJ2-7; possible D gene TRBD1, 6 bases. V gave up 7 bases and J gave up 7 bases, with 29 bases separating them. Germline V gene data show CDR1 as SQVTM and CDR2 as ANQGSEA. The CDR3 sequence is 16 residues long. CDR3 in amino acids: CSAATGTSLRSREQYF. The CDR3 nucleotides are TGCAGCGCGGCCACCGGGACATCCTTGAGGTCTAGGGAGCAGTACTTC.

Written as DNA, the CDR3 is TGTGCCAGCAGTTGGACAGGGGGGTATGAGCAGTTCTTC. Its protein product is CASSWTGGYEQFF. The chain has TRBV6-2 or TRBV6-3 and TRBJ2-1, with 10 bases lining up with TRBD1. The CDR3 runs to 13 residues. V was clipped by 4 bases and J by 8 bases; unmatched bases: 2. From germline, CDR1 is MNHEY and CDR2 SVGEGT.

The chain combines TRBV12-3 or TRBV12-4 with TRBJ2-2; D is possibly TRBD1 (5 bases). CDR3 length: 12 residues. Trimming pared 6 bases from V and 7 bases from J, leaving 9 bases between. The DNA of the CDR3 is TGTGCCAGCAGCCAGGGTATCGGGGAGCTGTTTTTT. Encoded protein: CASSQGIGELFF.